The 9 T cell receptor beta chains given below trace back to one sample, sequenced in a study of blood T cell repertoires in COVID-19. Data came from immunoSEQ multiplex PCR; TCRdb stores just in-frame clones and leaves some out. Seen here are tens of thousands of clones, roughly 70% observed once, and the top ten hold just over 2.5%. The sample comprised peripheral blood. These receptors originate from a human donor with acute or convalescent COVID-19. The donor label of this sample is uncertain.

The rearrangement joins TRBV11-2 to TRBJ2-5; TRBD1 might be the D (6 bases). Trimming shortened V by 6 bases and J by 1 base, and 12 bases separated the two germline ends. The CDR3 extends over 14 amino acids. The germline gives CDR1 SGHAT, CDR2 FQNNGV. The CDR3 DNA sequence: TGTGCCAGCAGTTTTCGGACAGTCCAAGAGACCCAGTACTTC. Its protein product is CASSFRTVQETQYF.

The rearrangement uses TRBV28 and TRBJ2-3; TRBD1 aligns across 7 bases. Germline loops: CDR1 MDHEN, CDR2 SYDVKM. Germline trimming cut 5 bases from V and 2 bases from J; bases unmatched to any gene: 10. The CDR3 totals 16 residues. CDR3 nucleotide sequence: TGTGCCAGCAGTCCACAGGGGAAATCGAACACAGATACGCAGTATTTT. Protein product: CASSPQGKSNTDTQYF. The full variable domain, with the rest looked up from reference TRBV28 and TRBJ2-3, is DVKVTQSSRYLVKRTGEKVFLECVQDMDHENMFWYRQDPGLGLRLIYFSYDVKMKEKGDIPEGYSVSREKKERFSLILESASTNQTSMYLCASSPQGKSNTDTQYFGPGTRLTVL.

About this clone itself: The junction does not match germline at one end; this may be a read error. The rearrangement links TRBV13 to TRBJ1-3; 7 nucleotides match TRBD1. Germline V gene sequence: CDR1 PRHDT, CDR2 FYEKMQ (reference sequence). The CDR3 is made up of 15 amino acids. CDR3 protein: CASGFRGAAGNTIYF. In DNA form, the CDR3 reads TGTGCCAGCGGCTTCAGGGGGGCAGCCGGAAACACCATATATTTT.

This clone was seen a few times. The chain joins TRBV28 to TRBJ1-6; D call uncertain. Germline V CDR1 and CDR2: MDHEN, SYDVKM. Between the trimmed V and J ends, which lost 7 bases and 6 bases, there was a span of 7 bases. The CDR3 runs 12 residues. CDR3 DNA: TGTGCCAGCACCATCAGTAATTCACCCCTCCACTTT. As protein: CASTISNSPLHF.

This clone was counted between two and nine times. The chain employs TRBV20-1 and TRBJ1-5; TRBD1 is a possible D gene (5 bases). The CDR3 length is 13 residues. Trimming took 3 bases from V and 5 from J, leaving 11 bases between them. Germline CDR1 DFQATT, CDR2 SNEGSKA (reference sequence). In DNA form, the CDR3 reads TGCAGTGCTAGTAAGGGGCCCTATCAGCCCCAGCATTTT. It is translated as CSASKGPYQPQHF.

V and J are TRBV11-2 and TRBJ2-1, with D tentatively TRBD2 (6 bases). With 5 bases removed from V and 9 bases from J, the gap between germline ends came to 14 bases. CDR1 is SGHAT, CDR2 FQNNGV, per germline. CDR3 size: 13 residues. The CDR3 loop reads CASSRGGASEQFF. As DNA, the CDR3 is TGTGCCAGCAGCCGAGGCGGGGCGAGTGAGCAGTTCTTC.

The V and J genes are TRBV2 and TRBJ1-1, with D possibly being TRBD1 (5 bases). Trimming left V 6 bases short and J 1 base short, with 15 bases between. Per the germline V gene, CDR1 is SNHLY and CDR2 is FYNNEI. The CDR3 is 15 residues long. CDR3 sequence reads: CASRRPGLQNTEAFF. The CDR3 bases are TGTGCCAGCAGACGACCGGGACTCCAGAACACTGAAGCTTTCTTT.

The V gene is TRBV30, the J gene TRBJ2-3; D ambiguous. Trimming stripped 5 bases from V and 4 bases from J, with 7 bases between. The germline V gene encodes CDR1 GTSNPN and CDR2 SVGIG (reference sequence). The CDR3 loop spans 11 amino acids. For the CDR3, the DNA is TGTGCCTGGGGAGCCTCAGATACGCAGTATTTT. Its translation is CAWGASDTQYF. The entire variable domain, with the rest obtained from reference TRBV30 and TRBJ2-3, is as follows: SQTIHQWPATLVQPVGSPLSLECTVEGTSNPNLYWYRQAAGRGLQLLFYSVGIGQISSEVPQNLSASRPQDRQFILSSKKLLLSDSGFYLCAWGASDTQYFGPGTRLTVL.

This chain joins TRBV9 and TRBJ2-1; weak D call: TRBD2 (5 bases). Germline-derived CDR1 and CDR2 are SGDLS and YYNGEE. Trimming left V 3 bases short and J 2 bases short, with 21 bases between. This CDR3 contains 18 residues. CDR3 loop: CASSGTGVAGGPYNEQFF. The CDR3 bases are TGTGCCAGCAGCGGGACTGGGGTCGCCGGCGGCCCCTACAATGAGCAGTTCTTC.